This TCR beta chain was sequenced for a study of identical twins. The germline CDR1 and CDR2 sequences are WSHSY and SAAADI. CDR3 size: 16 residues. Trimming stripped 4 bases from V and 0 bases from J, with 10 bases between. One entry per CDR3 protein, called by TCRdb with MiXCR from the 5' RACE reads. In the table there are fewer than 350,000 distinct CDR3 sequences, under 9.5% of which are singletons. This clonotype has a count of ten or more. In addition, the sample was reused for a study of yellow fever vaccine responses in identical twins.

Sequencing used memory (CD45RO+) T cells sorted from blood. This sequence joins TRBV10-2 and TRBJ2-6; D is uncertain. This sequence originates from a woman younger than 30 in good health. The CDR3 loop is CASSGGYSSGANVLTF. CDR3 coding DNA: TGCGCCAGCAGTGGTGGGTATAGCTCTGGGGCCAACGTCCTGACTTTC.